This T cell receptor (beta chain) was documented in a study of blood T cells in healthy people across ages. Then a second PCR, running about 6 to 12 cycles, was carried out with a sample-barcoded 5' primer and a J-beta primer mix. Samples each returned at least 2.5 million CDR3-containing paired-end reads. TCRdb analysed the 5' RACE reads with MiXCR anew, one entry per CDR3 protein. Of roughly 700,000 distinct CDR3 sequences in the sample, about 32% are singletons; the top ten hold approximately 15%. In the case of this clonotype: What it binds is not known.

Notes on the study in general: Whereas aged donors had fewer naive CD4+ cells, long-lived donors had more of them and higher diversity.

CDR1 is KGHSH and CDR2 is LQKENI in the germline V gene. The J segment lost 6 bases and the V segment lost 0 bases, leaving 1 base of the junction unmatched. The CDR3 spans 15 residues. The sample taken for sequencing was blood. The clonotype was recovered from a woman older than 75 in good health. J is TRBJ2-1 and V is TRBV18; 11 nucleotides align to TRBD2. CDR3 coding DNA: TGTGCCAGCTCACCACCTAGCGGGAGGGGCAATGAGCAGTTCTTC. Protein product: CASSPPSGRGNEQFF.